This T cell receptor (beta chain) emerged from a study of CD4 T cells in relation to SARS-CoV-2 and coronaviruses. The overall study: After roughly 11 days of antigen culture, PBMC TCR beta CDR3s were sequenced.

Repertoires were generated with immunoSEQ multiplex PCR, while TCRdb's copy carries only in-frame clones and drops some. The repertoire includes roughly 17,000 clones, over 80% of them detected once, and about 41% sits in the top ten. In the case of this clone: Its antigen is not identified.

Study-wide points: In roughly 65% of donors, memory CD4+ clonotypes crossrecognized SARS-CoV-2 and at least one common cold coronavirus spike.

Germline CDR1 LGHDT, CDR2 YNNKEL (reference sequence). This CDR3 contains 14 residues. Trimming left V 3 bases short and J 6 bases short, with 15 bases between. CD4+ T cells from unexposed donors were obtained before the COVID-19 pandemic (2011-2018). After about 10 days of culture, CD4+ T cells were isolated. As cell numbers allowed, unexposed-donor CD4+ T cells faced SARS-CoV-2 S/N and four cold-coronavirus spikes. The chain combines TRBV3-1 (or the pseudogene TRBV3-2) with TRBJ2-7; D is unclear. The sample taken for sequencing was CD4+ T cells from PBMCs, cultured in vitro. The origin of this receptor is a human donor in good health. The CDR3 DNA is TGTGCCAGCAGCCAGGCAACTCTGGTTGGCGAGCAGTACTTC. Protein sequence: CASSQATLVGEQYF.